Listed here are 7 T cell receptor beta chains from one sample, sequenced in a study of early stage breast cancer tumors. Here immunoSEQ multiplex PCR was the method, and the copy in TCRdb shows in-frame clones only, minus some. Among almost 55,000 clones listed, 90% to 95% were seen once. Sample: blood. These receptors were taken from a person aged 70 to 85 with breast cancer.

The gene calls are TRBV19 and TRBJ2-6, with 11 bases identical to TRBD1. Germline trimming cut 5 bases from V and 4 bases from J; bases unmatched to any gene: 7. Germline values: CDR1 LNHDA, CDR2 SQIVND (reference sequence). The CDR3 is made up of 17 amino acids. For the CDR3, the DNA is TGTGCCAGTAGTCTCCGGGACAGGGGGGCCGGGGCCAACGTCCTGACTTTC. As protein: CASSLRDRGAGANVLTF.

This clone was recorded a few times. This sequence joins TRBV21-1 and TRBJ1-2; the DNA was not compared with TRBD1, the D call given in the table. TRBV21-1 is given as a pseudogene. CDR3 length: 13 residues. The CDR3 nucleotides are TGTGCCAGCTCCTATCTTAGGGGGACGGGCTACACCTTC. This translates into CASSYLRGTGYTF.

V gene TRBV2 combines with J gene TRBJ2-1, with 7 positions matching TRBD2. After removal of 0 bases from V and 5 bases from J, the junction contained 1 base not matched to a gene. The CDR3 runs to 14 residues. CDR1 is SNHLY and CDR2 is FYNNEI in the germline V gene. Written as DNA, the CDR3 is TGTGCCAGCAGTGAAGCGGCGGGAGACAATGAGCAGTTCTTC. It translates to CASSEAAGDNEQFF.

The chain combines TRBV21-1 with TRBJ1-2; TRBD1 is the table's D call, not checked against the DNA. TRBV21-1 is a listed pseudogene. This CDR3 spans 20 amino acids. The CDR3 sequence: CASSFPGQGIHLELRYGYTF. CDR3 DNA: TGTGCCAGCAGCTTCCCGGGACAGGGGATCCATTTAGAACTACGGTATGGCTACACCTTC.

This chain links TRBV5-6 with TRBJ2-5, with D possibly being TRBD2 (5 bases). Germline CDR1 is SGHDT and CDR2 is YYEEEE. CDR3 length equals 15 residues. The V gene lost 0 bases and the J gene lost 5 bases, with 14 bases spanning the gap. The CDR3 sequence is CASSLAPGIEETQYF. The CDR3 DNA reads as TGTGCCAGCAGCTTGGCCCCGGGGATCGAGGAGACCCAGTACTTC.

The chain uses TRBV11-3 and TRBJ2-3; no firm D call. The CDR3 extends over 14 amino acids. The V end was cut by 1 base, the J end by 2 bases, with 7 bases between. Germline loops: CDR1 SGHNT, CDR2 YENEEA. The CDR3 region has the DNA TGTGCCAGCAGCTTAGGCGGCGACACAGATACGCAGTATTTT. Protein product: CASSLGGDTDTQYF.

The rearrangement links TRBV5-4 to TRBJ2-1; TRBD2 aligns across 8 bases. The V gene's germline CDR1 is SGHNT and CDR2 YYREEE (reference sequence). The CDR3 runs to 16 residues. V was pared by 3 bases and J by 1 base, with 6 bases of the junction left unmatched. CDR3: CASSSQREFSYNEQFF. Here the CDR3 DNA reads TGTGCCAGCAGCTCACAGCGGGAGTTTTCCTACAATGAGCAGTTCTTC.